This is a list of T cell receptor beta chains from one sample in a study. TCRdb analysed the RT-PCR reads with MiXCR anew, one entry per CDR3 protein. The repertoire holds hundreds of thousands of distinct CDR3 sequences, with more than 13% as singletons. Sequencing used memory CD4+ T cells from blood. Receptors were obtained from a female donor in good health, serving as a healthy control. Each CDR3 is given with its conserved first and last residue. The D gene is left open where the match is weak. Not all rows give a size; the values are once, few, many and, for expanded clones, a class.

V: TRBV2
J: TRBJ1-1
size: .
D: .
DNA: TGTGCCAGCACGGAGTCCGTGAACACTGAAGCTTTCTTT
CDR3: CASTESVNTEAFF

V: TRBV19
J: TRBJ1-5
size: .
D: TRBD1
DNA: TGTGCCAGTAGCGGGACAGGGGTCAATCAGCCCCAGCATTTT
CDR3: CASSGTGVNQPQHF

V: TRBV5-5
J: TRBJ1-2
size: many
D: .
DNA: TGTGCCAGCAGCCCCCAAGAGATATCCAACTATGGCTACACCTTC
CDR3: CASSPQEISNYGYTF

V: TRBV15
J: TRBJ1-1
size: few
D: TRBD1
DNA: TGTGCCACCAGCAGTGGGCCGGGACAGGGAAACACTGAAGCTTTCTTT
CDR3: CATSSGPGQGNTEAFF

V: TRBV4-1
J: TRBJ1-1
size: few
D: TRBD1
DNA: TGCGCCAGCAGCACGCGACAGGGCACTGAAGCTTTCTTT
CDR3: CASSTRQGTEAFF

V: TRBV6-5
J: TRBJ2-1
size: few
D: .
DNA: TGTGCCAGCACCGCCGGGACTTCATTAAATGAGCAGTTCTTC
CDR3: CASTAGTSLNEQFF

V: TRBV6-2/TRBV6-3
J: TRBJ1-1
size: .
D: .
DNA: TGTGCCAGCAGTTACCTTCGGCAGACTGAAGCTTTCTTT
CDR3: CASSYLRQTEAFF

V: TRBV11-1
J: TRBJ2-3
size: .
D: .
DNA: TGTGCCAGCAGCTGGGATGGGACAAGCACAGATACGCAGTATTTT
CDR3: CASSWDGTSTDTQYF

V: TRBV5-1
J: TRBJ1-2
size: many
D: .
DNA: TGCGCCAGCAGCTTGGACTCGGGGTCGGTATTTCGCTACACCTTC
CDR3: CASSLDSGSVFRYTF

V: TRBV27
J: TRBJ1-6
size: few
D: TRBD1
DNA: TGTGCCAGCAGTTTAAGGGGGGGACAGGGGGTCTATTCCTATAATTCACCCCTCCACTTT
CDR3: CASSLRGGQGVYSYNSPLHF

V: TRBV6-5
J: TRBJ2-7
size: .
D: TRBD1
DNA: TGTGCCAGCAGTTACCGGGGGACAGGACCATTATACGAGCAGTACTTC
CDR3: CASSYRGTGPLYEQYF

V: TRBV11-1
J: TRBJ2-2
size: .
D: .
DNA: TGTGCCAGCAGCTTAATGGAAACCGCCGGGGAGCTGTTTTTT
CDR3: CASSLMETAGELFF

V: TRBV5-1
J: TRBJ2-7
size: .
D: TRBD1
DNA: TGCGCCAGCAGCTACCAGGGACAGGGGGCGCAAGAGCAGTACTTC
CDR3: CASSYQGQGAQEQYF

V: TRBV6-5
J: TRBJ2-7
size: few
D: TRBD2
DNA: TGTGCCAGCAGTTACTCGACTAGCGGAACCTACGAGCAGTACTTC
CDR3: CASSYSTSGTYEQYF

V: TRBV20-1
J: TRBJ1-6
size: many
D: .
DNA: TGCAGTGCTAGAGATATAGGGGGCTCCTATAATTCACCCCTCCACTTT
CDR3: CSARDIGGSYNSPLHF

V: TRBV5-1
J: TRBJ2-5
size: few
D: .
DNA: TGCGCCAGCAGCTCGGACAAAGAGACCCAGTACTTC
CDR3: CASSSDKETQYF

V: TRBV20-1
J: TRBJ2-1
size: many
D: .
DNA: TGCAGTGCCCAAATTATAAATGAGCAGTTCTTC
CDR3: CSAQIINEQFF

V: TRBV3-1
J: TRBJ2-7
size: .
D: TRBD1
DNA: TGTGCCAGCAGCCTGTGGGACAGGGCCCCCCACGAGCAGTACTTC
CDR3: CASSLWDRAPHEQYF

V: TRBV20-1
J: TRBJ1-5
size: few
D: .
DNA: TGCAGTGCTAGACCTCTGGAGGGCAATCAGCCCCAGCATTTT
CDR3: CSARPLEGNQPQHF

V: TRBV10-3
J: TRBJ2-3
size: many
D: TRBD1
DNA: TGTGCCACCGCGGACAGGGCTGAAGATACGCAGTATTTT
CDR3: CATADRAEDTQYF

V: TRBV6-1
J: TRBJ2-3
size: .
D: TRBD1
DNA: TGTGCCAGCAGTGAAGCTCCAACTCAGACAGGGGCCTTCACAGATACGCAGTATTTT
CDR3: CASSEAPTQTGAFTDTQYF

V: TRBV20-1
J: TRBJ2-5
size: many
D: .
DNA: TGCAGTGCTCAGACACCTTACGAGACCCAGTACTTC
CDR3: CSAQTPYETQYF

V: TRBV5-8
J: TRBJ2-5
size: .
D: .
DNA: TGTGCCAGCAGCCCCCGGGTGCGCCAAGAGACCCAGTACTTC
CDR3: CASSPRVRQETQYF

V: TRBV18
J: TRBJ1-3
size: few
D: .
DNA: TGTGCCAGCTCACCTAGGAGGTCCGGGTCCCTCTCTGGAAACACCATATATTTT
CDR3: CASSPRRSGSLSGNTIYF

V: TRBV24-1
J: TRBJ2-3
size: few
D: TRBD1
DNA: TGTGCCACCAGACCGGGACAGGACACAGATACGCAGTATTTT
CDR3: CATRPGQDTDTQYF

V: TRBV7-2
J: TRBJ2-1
size: few
D: TRBD2
DNA: TGTGCCAGCAGCATCCAGCGGGGGTCAGCCTACAATGAGCAGTTCTTC
CDR3: CASSIQRGSAYNEQFF

V: TRBV20-1
J: TRBJ2-1
size: .
D: .
DNA: TGCAGTGCTAGAGGACAGGACAATGAGCAGTTCTTC
CDR3: CSARGQDNEQFF

V: TRBV6-2/TRBV6-3
J: TRBJ1-5
size: few
D: TRBD1
DNA: TGTGCCAGCAGTTACACAGGGGGAGCTGATCAGCCCCAGCATTTT
CDR3: CASSYTGGADQPQHF

V: TRBV24-1
J: TRBJ2-3
size: many
D: TRBD2
DNA: TGTGCCACCAGTGGACGCGGGAGTGCGACAGATACGCAGTATTTT
CDR3: CATSGRGSATDTQYF

V: TRBV29-1
J: TRBJ2-7
size: many
D: .
DNA: TGCAGCGCCTCCGGATCGGGGTACTCCTACGAGCAGTACTTC
CDR3: CSASGSGYSYEQYF

V: TRBV18
J: TRBJ1-2
size: few
D: .
DNA: TGTGCCAGCTCACCCTATCAGGGAGACAACTATGGCTACACCTTC
CDR3: CASSPYQGDNYGYTF

V: TRBV18
J: TRBJ1-3
size: few
D: .
DNA: TGTGCCAGCTCACAAACGGACAGTAGGGCTGGAAACACCATATATTTT
CDR3: CASSQTDSRAGNTIYF

V: TRBV7-2
J: TRBJ2-7
size: many
D: TRBD1
DNA: TGTGCCAGCAGCTTAACAGGGGGCATGTACGAGCAGTACTTC
CDR3: CASSLTGGMYEQYF

V: TRBV5-4
J: TRBJ2-1
size: .
D: .
DNA: TGTGCCAGCAGGTCAGGGAGCTCCTACAATGAGCAGTTCTTC
CDR3: CASRSGSSYNEQFF

V: TRBV20-1
J: TRBJ2-3
size: few
D: TRBD1
DNA: TGCAGTGCTAGCGGACAGGGCAACACAGATACGCAGTATTTT
CDR3: CSASGQGNTDTQYF

V: TRBV13
J: TRBJ1-1
size: .
D: .
DNA: TGTGCCAGCAGCTTAGGCTGGGGGACGAACATGAACACTGAAGCTTTCTTT
CDR3: CASSLGWGTNMNTEAFF

V: TRBV7-9
J: TRBJ2-1
size: .
D: .
DNA: TGTGCCAGCAGCTTCGGTGCGGCATCCTCCTACAATGAGCAGTTCTTC
CDR3: CASSFGAASSYNEQFF

V: TRBV20-1
J: TRBJ1-5
size: many
D: .
DNA: TGCAGTGCTAGAGGGGGGTCCCAGCATTTT
CDR3: CSARGGSQHF

V: TRBV4-1
J: TRBJ2-1
size: few
D: TRBD2
DNA: TGCGCCAGCAGCCAAATCGCGGGAGGGTCCTATTGGTTCTTC
CDR3: CASSQIAGGSYWFF

V: TRBV24-1
J: TRBJ1-5
size: .
D: .
DNA: TGTGCCACCAGTGCTGGGGGAGGGCATAGCTATCAGCCCCAGCATTTT
CDR3: CATSAGGGHSYQPQHF

V: TRBV20-1
J: TRBJ2-1
size: many
D: TRBD2
DNA: TGCAGTGCCACCCGCCCGGGACTAGCGGGATTGGCTTGGAGCTCCTACAATGAGCAGTTCTTC
CDR3: CSATRPGLAGLAWSSYNEQFF

V: TRBV12-3/TRBV12-4
J: TRBJ1-1
size: .
D: TRBD1
DNA: TGTGCCAGCAAGGACAGGGATGGAGGGTACACTGAAGCTTTCTTT
CDR3: CASKDRDGGYTEAFF

V: TRBV7-3
J: TRBJ1-1
size: many
D: .
DNA: TGTGCCAGCAGTTTAACATCGGGGGGCACTGAAGCTTTCTTT
CDR3: CASSLTSGGTEAFF

V: TRBV6-5
J: TRBJ2-4
size: many
D: .
DNA: TGTGCCAGCAGTTCCCCCCTTAGGGAAAACATTCAGTACTTC
CDR3: CASSSPLRENIQYF

V: TRBV7-9
J: TRBJ1-1
size: .
D: TRBD1
DNA: TGTGCCAGCAGCCCGGGACAGGAAGCTTTCTTT
CDR3: CASSPGQEAFF

V: TRBV11-2
J: TRBJ2-7
size: many
D: TRBD2
DNA: TGTGCCAGCAGCTTTTTGGGACTAGCGGGAGAGGGGACCTACGAGCAGTACTTC
CDR3: CASSFLGLAGEGTYEQYF

V: TRBV7-9
J: TRBJ1-2
size: few
D: .
DNA: TGTGCCAGCAGCTTATTATCGGGCCTTAACTATGGCTACACCTTC
CDR3: CASSLLSGLNYGYTF

V: TRBV5-6
J: TRBJ1-5
size: many
D: .
DNA: TGTGCCAGCACCACCCGCAGGGGCTATAGCAATCAGCCCCAGCATTTT
CDR3: CASTTRRGYSNQPQHF